This T cell receptor (beta chain) was obtained from a study of T cell repertoires in cytomegalovirus infection. Study overall: CMV infection plus the matching HLA type was flagged by public TCR beta signatures.

The CDR3 runs 18 residues. CDR1 SGHAT and CDR2 FQNNGV come from the germline V gene. V gave up 5 bases and J gave up 0 bases; unmatched junction bases: 10. This clonotype was seen a handful of times. The antigen remains undetermined. General study points: The ex vivo response was dominated by HLA-C-restricted CMV-specific TCR beta clonotypes. People with CMV and the relevant HLA were identified by cumulative public TCR beta family frequency.

TCRdb redid the calling of the reads with MiXCR, one entry per CDR3 protein. Of a few hundred thousand distinct CDR3 sequences in the sample, approximately 40% were seen once. Material: cultured PBMCs, obtained from culture after CMV antigen stimulation. The TCR comes from a human donor in good health (CMV status not recorded). Some clones in this sample may be carry-over from other donors' samples. The chain employs TRBV11-2 and TRBJ2-4; 10 bases fit TRBD2. Here the CDR3 DNA reads TGTGCCAGCAGCCTGGGGTTAGGACTAGCGGTAGCCAAAAACATTCAGTACTTC. Translated: CASSLGLGLAVAKNIQYF.